A selection of T cell receptor beta chains follows, all from one sample in a study of control samples from healthy donors and cancer patients. TCRdb's table, derived via immunoSEQ multiplex PCR, lists solely in-frame clones and lacks some. The sample records some 67,000 clones, 70% to 90% being singletons. The sample comprised PBMCs. Every receptor here comes from a woman aged 45-59 years with head and neck cancer. The CDR3 runs from the conserved cysteine through the conserved F or W. The D gene is left open where the match is weak. Rows give clone size only sometimes, using once, few, many, or a class for an expanded clone.

D	length	J	size	V	CDR3	DNA
-	17	TRBJ2-5	-	TRBV9	CASSVGPWTAFQETQYF	TGTGCCAGCAGCGTAGGACCCTGGACAGCATTCCAAGAGACCCAGTACTTC
-	14	TRBJ1-1	-	TRBV5-1	CASRSVPGNTEAFF	TGCGCCAGCAGATCCGTTCCCGGGAACACTGAAGCTTTCTTT
TRBD1	14	TRBJ2-1	few	TRBV5-4	CASSLGQDRGEQFF	TGTGCCAGCAGCCTGGGACAGGATCGCGGTGAGCAGTTCTTC
TRBD2	15	TRBJ2-3	-	TRBV2	CASRALAGGGDTQYF	TGTGCCAGCAGAGCCCTAGCGGGGGGAGGAGATACGCAGTATTTT
-	16	TRBJ1-6	-	TRBV3-1/TRBV3-2	CASSQRKGGNNSPLHF	TGTGCCAGCAGCCAGAGAAAGGGGGGGAATAATTCACCCCTCCACTTT
-	15	TRBJ2-2	-	TRBV27	CASSLLGENTGELFF	TGTGCCAGCAGTTTATTAGGGGAAAACACCGGGGAGCTGTTTTTT
-	16	TRBJ2-3	-	TRBV27	CASSPKAGLGLDTQYF	TGTGCCAGCAGCCCGAAAGCGGGCCTGGGCTTAGATACGCAGTATTTT
TRBD2	17	TRBJ2-5	-	TRBV3-1/TRBV3-2	CASSPRTSGGTKRTQYF	TGTGCCAGCAGCCCTAGGACTAGCGGGGGGACCAAGCGGACCCAGTACTTC
TRBD1	15	TRBJ1-5	-	TRBV28	CASRPGQGRDQPQHF	TGTGCCAGCAGACCGGGACAGGGTCGGGATCAGCCCCAGCATTTT
-	15	TRBJ1-1	-	TRBV15	CATSSGQLMNTEAFF	TGTGCCACCAGTAGTGGGCAGCTCATGAACACTGAAGCTTTCTTT
TRBD2	15	TRBJ2-3	-	TRBV2	CASSLTSGGTNTQYF	TGTGCCAGCAGTTTGACTAGCGGGGGTACAAATACGCAGTATTTT
-	14	TRBJ2-2	-	TRBV6-5	CASSLSGDTGELFF	TGTGCCAGCAGTTTGTCCGGAGACACCGGGGAGCTGTTTTTT
-	15	TRBJ1-3	-	TRBV7-7	CASSLTAGSGNTIYF	TGTGCCAGCAGCCTGACAGCTGGCTCTGGAAACACCATATATTTT
TRBD1	15	TRBJ1-1	-	TRBV11-2	CASSFGGQWNTEAFF	TGTGCCAGCAGCTTTGGGGGACAGTGGAACACTGAAGCTTTCTTT
-	14	TRBJ2-3	-	TRBV10-2	CASREGTGTDTQYF	TGCGCCAGCAGAGAGGGGACGGGCACAGATACGCAGTATTTT
-	16	TRBJ2-7	-	TRBV5-1	CASSLGPTGPGYEQYF	TGCGCCAGCAGCTTGGGCCCTACAGGTCCGGGGTACGAGCAGTACTTC
TRBD1	12	TRBJ1-2	-	TRBV19	CASWDRSGGYTF	TGTGCCAGTTGGGACAGGTCAGGCGGCTACACCTTC
-	15	TRBJ1-4	-	TRBV5-1	CASSLGMALDEKLFF	TGCGCCAGCAGCTTGGGAATGGCTTTGGATGAAAAACTGTTTTTT
TRBD2	15	TRBJ2-1	-	TRBV5-6	CASSLRTRGPNEQFF	TGTGCCAGCAGCTTGAGGACTAGAGGGCCCAATGAGCAGTTCTTC
-	15	TRBJ2-7	-	TRBV7-9	CASSLRGPREGEQYF	TGTGCCAGCAGCCTGAGGGGACCGCGAGAGGGCGAGCAGTACTTC
-	11	TRBJ1-2	-	TRBV7-9	CASSQGSGYTF	TGTGCCAGCAGCCAGGGGAGCGGCTACACCTTC
TRBD2	13	TRBJ2-2	-	TRBV2	CASSLAGPGELFF	TGTGCCAGCTCCCTAGCGGGGCCCGGGGAGCTGTTTTTT
TRBD2	16	TRBJ2-3	-	TRBV4-3	CASSQEASGGPDTQYF	TGCGCCAGCAGCCAAGAGGCTAGCGGGGGACCAGATACGCAGTATTTT
TRBD1	15	TRBJ2-7	-	TRBV4-1	CASSQVDTGAYEQYF	TGCGCCAGCAGCCAGGTAGACACAGGGGCCTACGAGCAGTACTTC
-	15	TRBJ2-2	once	TRBV11-2	CASSPGDRFTGELFF	TGTGCCAGCAGCCCCGGCGACAGGTTCACCGGGGAGCTGTTTTTT
-	13	TRBJ2-3	once	TRBV29-1	CSVRLDRTDTQYF	TGCAGCGTTAGACTCGATCGAACAGATACGCAGTATTTT
-	12	TRBJ1-1	-	TRBV28	CASSQLAFQAFF	TGTGCCAGCAGTCAGCTGGCCTTTCAGGCTTTCTTT
-	13	TRBJ2-5	-	TRBV2	CASRTYLQETQYF	TGTGCCAGCAGAACATATCTCCAAGAGACCCAGTACTTC
-	13	TRBJ2-7	-	TRBV5-6	CASSLRNDYEQYF	TGTGCCAGCAGCTTGAGAAACGACTACGAGCAGTACTTC
-	15	TRBJ1-2	few	TRBV5-1	CASSLAPGREDGYTF	TGCGCCAGCAGCTTGGCTCCGGGGCGGGAAGATGGCTACACCTTC
TRBD2	16	TRBJ2-1	once	TRBV28	CASSILAGGLYNEQFF	TGTGCCAGCAGTATCCTAGCGGGGGGGCTCTACAATGAGCAGTTCTTC